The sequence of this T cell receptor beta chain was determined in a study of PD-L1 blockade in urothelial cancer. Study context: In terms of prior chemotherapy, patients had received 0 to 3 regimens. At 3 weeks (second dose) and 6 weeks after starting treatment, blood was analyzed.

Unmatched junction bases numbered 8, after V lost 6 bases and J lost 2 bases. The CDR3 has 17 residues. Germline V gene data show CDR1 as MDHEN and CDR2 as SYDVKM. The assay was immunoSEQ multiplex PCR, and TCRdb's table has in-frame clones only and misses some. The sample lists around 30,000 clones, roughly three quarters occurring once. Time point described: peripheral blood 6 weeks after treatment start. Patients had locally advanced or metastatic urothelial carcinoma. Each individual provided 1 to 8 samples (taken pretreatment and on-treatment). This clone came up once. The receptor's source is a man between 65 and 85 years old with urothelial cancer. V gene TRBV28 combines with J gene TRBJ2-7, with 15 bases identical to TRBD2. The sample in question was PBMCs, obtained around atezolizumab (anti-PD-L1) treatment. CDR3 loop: CASSRGLAGGNPYEQYF. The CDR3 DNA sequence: TGTGCCAGCAGCCGGGGACTAGCGGGAGGAAACCCCTACGAGCAGTACTTC.